This T cell receptor (beta chain) was documented in a study of T cell clonotyping in hematopoietic cell transplantation (dated by TCRdb to the early 2020s). In terms of the full investigation: Pretransplant recipient samples were obtained after cytoreduction. A total of 130 to 150 blood samples were gathered in the study from around 40 consecutive transplant recipients along with their related donors. Patient recruitment ran from 2015 to January 2017, and follow-up continued until late 2020 or death. The paper as a whole reports these results and caveats: The sample size was limited, and because cells were not sorted, the contributions of CD4 and CD8 repertoires could not be separated. Only a small fraction of recipient repertoires overlapped donor repertoires, with over 97% appearing de novo at the given depth. A decrease in recipient TCR diversity was observed after transplant, and a progressive increase in pathologically expanded clonotypes was seen from day 30 to day 180. Donor and pretransplant recipient Inverse Simpson Index values predicted broader posttransplant TCR repertoire diversity.

The time point label of this sample denotes: recipient sample about 28 days before transplant, after cytoreduction. Blood samples were obtained from recipients approximately 28 days before transplant and at days 30, 100 and 180 after transplant. Nuclei Lysis Solution was used to extract genomic DNA from fresh or cryopreserved unfractionated peripheral blood mononuclear cells. Reading from cysteine to phenylalanine, the CDR3 counts 16 amino acids. Only the CDR3 DNA stays, 48 bases, in frame from base 1. The junction shows trimming of 1 base on V and 4 bases on J, and the gene matches do not reach 6 bases of it. Per the germline V gene, MNHNS is the CDR1 and SASEGT is the CDR2. Note on this clone: Its cognate antigen has yet to be identified. No much larger clonotype is one base removed from it; base qualities were not supplied.

With the immunoSEQ assay, which is a bias-controlled multiplex PCR relying on V- and J-specific primers, TCR beta CDR3 regions were amplified from genomic DNA. In a second PCR step, the CDR3 amplicons were tagged with a proprietary barcode plus Illumina adapter sequences. An Illumina MiSeq instrument was used to sequence the CDR3 libraries. The authors processed their data as follows. Export and quality control were performed with immunoSEQ Analyzer 3.0, and downstream analyses were performed with R Bioconductor and Immunarch. Repertoire metrics were calculated using only productive rearrangements within the normalized downsampled data set. Pathologically expanded clonotypes were defined as those larger than 5 templates in the normalized cohort. The Inverse Simpson Index was used to measure repertoire diversity. The non-normalized data set was used for CMV-specificity analyses so that all clonotypes could be captured. Drawn from immuneACCESS, this table holds only the in-frame rearrangements with V and J called that TCRdb kept. Clones are partly lost; checked studies trace under half to an unresolved V gene and leave the rest unexplained. The DNA was the basis for D and trimming; V, J and clone size are from that table. The sample table records some 8,500 clones; more than 60% of these occur just once. 33% of the sample is taken by the ten largest.

This sequence uses TRBV6-1 and TRBJ1-5; TRBD1 fits 8 bases in the junction. This TCR was sampled from a man aged 55 to 70 with acute myeloid leukemia. Some clones in this sample may be carry-over from other donors' samples. The sample consisted of peripheral blood mononuclear cells, taken before stem cell transplant. In nucleotides, the sequence is TGTGCCAGCAGTGAAGGGACAGGGATTTTGAATCAGCCCCAGCATTTT. Its product reads: CASSEGTGILNQPQHF.